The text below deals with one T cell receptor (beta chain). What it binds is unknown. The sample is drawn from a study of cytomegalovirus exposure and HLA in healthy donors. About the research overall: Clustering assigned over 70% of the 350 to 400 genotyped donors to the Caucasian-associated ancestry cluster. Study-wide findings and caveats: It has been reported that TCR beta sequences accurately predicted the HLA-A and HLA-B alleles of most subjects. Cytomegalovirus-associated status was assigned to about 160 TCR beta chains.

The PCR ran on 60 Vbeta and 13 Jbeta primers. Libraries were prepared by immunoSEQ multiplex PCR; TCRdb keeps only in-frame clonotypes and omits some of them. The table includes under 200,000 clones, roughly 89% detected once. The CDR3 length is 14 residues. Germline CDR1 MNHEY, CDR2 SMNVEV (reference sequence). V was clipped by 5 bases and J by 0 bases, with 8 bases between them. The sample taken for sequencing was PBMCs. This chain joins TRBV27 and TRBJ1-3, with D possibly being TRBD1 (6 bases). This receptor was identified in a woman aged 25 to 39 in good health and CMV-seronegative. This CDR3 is CASSPDSSGNTIYF. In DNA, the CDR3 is TGTGCCAGCAGTCCGGACAGCTCTGGAAACACCATATATTTT.